What follows is one TCR beta chain and its context. There is no known antigen for this receptor. Base qualities were left out, and no much larger clone turns up one base away. The CDR3 spans 15 residues, from the cysteine through the phenylalanine. The entry retains the CDR3 DNA only, 45 bases that are in frame from base 1. The germline V gene yields MNHNS for CDR1 and SASEGT for CDR2. Here V drops 5 bases and J drops 1 base, and the junction holds 5 bases not matched to any gene. Collection of tumor samples took place before definitive surgery or chemotherapy. Genomic DNA was extracted by the MD Anderson Biospecimen Extraction Resource, and TCR sequencing was done by the MD Anderson Cancer Genomics Laboratory. This record belongs to a study of high-grade serous ovarian cancer treatment subgroups (dated by TCRdb to the early 2020s). With regard to the full study: On average, each sample produced more than 14,000 sequencing reads and roughly 7,500 unique TCR beta rearrangements. The study profiled TCR beta repertoires in high-grade serous ovarian cancer patients grouped by complete gross resection or neoadjuvant chemotherapy response under a laparoscopic triage algorithm. A cohort of some 30 patients was included: roughly 10 with no residual disease after primary surgery (R0), roughly 10 who were excellent NACT responders, and roughly 10 who were poor NACT responders. One primary tumor sample and two metastatic tumor samples were collected from each patient, for a total of approximately 98 samples.

The study at large found these results: The TCR repertoire analyses centered on CDR3, and CDR1 and CDR2 were not analyzed. Repertoire similarity ranging from about 0.095 to 0.85 was observed between tumors from the same patient, whereas almost no similarity was observed between different patients. TCR clonal relatedness was found to be positively correlated with neoantigen level and, by trend, with copy number variation and mutation load derived from whole-genome sequencing. Bulk tumor TCR sequencing lacked spatial information, limiting insight into HGSC tumor complexity and diversity.

The 90 or so tumor samples were subjected to high-throughput TCR profiling using ImmunoSEQ. The authors processed their data as follows. The repertoire diversity metrics included richness (unique productive sequences), clonality, evenness and relatedness, and the Bhattacharyya coefficient was used to measure similarity between samples. In a sensitivity analysis, TCRs with fewer than two reads were excluded, and consistent conclusions were obtained. The clones in this table, taken by TCRdb from immuneACCESS, are in-frame only. Not every clone is retained; where verified, under half of the shortfall comes from an unresolved V gene, and the cause of the rest is unknown. V and J calls and clone size are as listed in that table; D and trimming were resolved from the DNA. The table for this sample lists some 27,000 clones; under 90% of them were counted only once. Of the sample, 2% to 2.5% falls within the top ten clones.

Recombination connected TRBV6-1 to TRBJ1-1, with 9 bases matching TRBD1. Material: tumor tissue. The receptor was isolated from a human donor with high-grade serous ovarian cancer. The DNA sequence is as follows: TGTGCCAGCAGTCCCCAGACAGGGGGGAACACTGAAGCTTTCTTT. It encodes CASSPQTGGNTEAFF.